Below are 3 T cell receptor beta chains sequenced from a single sample in a study of cytomegalovirus exposure and HLA in healthy donors. PCR employed 60 Vbeta and 13 Jbeta primers. Only in-frame clones appear in the TCRdb table, and some are missing; sequencing was by immunoSEQ multiplex PCR. In the table there are approximately 160,000 clones, approximately 77% of which are singletons. The sequenced sample was PBMCs. These receptors all come from a male donor in good health and CMV-seropositive.

This chain uses TRBV6-1 with TRBJ1-4, with 10 positions matching TRBD1. The CDR3 runs 15 residues. V lost 6 bases and J lost 5; bases outside the gene matches: 6. Germline assignment: CDR1 MNHNS and CDR2 SASEGT. The CDR3 spells CASRMTGGINEKLFF. CDR3 sequence (DNA): TGTGCCAGCAGGATGACAGGGGGCATAAATGAAAAACTGTTTTTT.

The genes are TRBV7-6 and TRBJ1-1; 9 bases are shared with TRBD1. The length of the CDR3 is 17 residues. Germline values: CDR1 SGHVS, CDR2 FNYEAQ. The junction had 13 bases not matched to a gene; V was cut back by 4 bases and J by 4 bases. In nucleotides, the CDR3 is TGTGCCAGCAGCTATGTTCCCGGGACAGGGAGAGGCACTGAAGCTTTCTTT. The encoded protein is CASSYVPGTGRGTEAFF.

This chain connects TRBV5-4 to TRBJ1-5; 7 positions agree with TRBD1. Germline V CDR1 and CDR2: SGHNT, YYREEE (reference sequence). Trimming took 3 bases from V and 3 from J; bases not matched to a gene: 3. This CDR3 has 14 residues. The CDR3 DNA sequence: TGTGCCAGCAGCTCCGGACAGGACAATCAGCCCCAGCATTTT. It translates to CASSSGQDNQPQHF. The full variable domain, rest sourced from reference TRBV5-4 and TRBJ1-5, is ETGVTQSPTHLIKTRGQQVTLRCSSQSGHNTVSWYQQALGQGPQFIFQYYREEENGRGNFPPRFSGLQFPNYSSELNVNALELDDSALYLCASSSGQDNQPQHFGDGTRLSIL.